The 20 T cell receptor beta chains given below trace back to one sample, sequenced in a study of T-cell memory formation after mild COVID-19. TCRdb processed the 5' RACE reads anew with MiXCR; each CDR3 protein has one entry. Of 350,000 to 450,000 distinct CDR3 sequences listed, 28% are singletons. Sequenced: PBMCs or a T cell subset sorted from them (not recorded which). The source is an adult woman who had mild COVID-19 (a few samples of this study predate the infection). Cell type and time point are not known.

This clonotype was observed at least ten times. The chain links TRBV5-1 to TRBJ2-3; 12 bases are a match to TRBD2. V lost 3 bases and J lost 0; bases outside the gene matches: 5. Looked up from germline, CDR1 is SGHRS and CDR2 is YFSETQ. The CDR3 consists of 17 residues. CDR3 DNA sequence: TGCGCCAGCAGCTCTGGGACTAGCGGGCCTAGCACAGATACGCAGTATTTT. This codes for CASSSGTSGPSTDTQYF.

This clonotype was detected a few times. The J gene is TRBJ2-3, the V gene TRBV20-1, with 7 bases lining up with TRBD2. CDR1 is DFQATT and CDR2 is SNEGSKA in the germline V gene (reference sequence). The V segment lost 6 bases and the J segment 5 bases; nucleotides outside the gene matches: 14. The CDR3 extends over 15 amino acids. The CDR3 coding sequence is TGCAGTGCCCCCCTAGAAGCGGGGCGAATAGATACGCAGTATTTT. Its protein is CSAPLEAGRIDTQYF.

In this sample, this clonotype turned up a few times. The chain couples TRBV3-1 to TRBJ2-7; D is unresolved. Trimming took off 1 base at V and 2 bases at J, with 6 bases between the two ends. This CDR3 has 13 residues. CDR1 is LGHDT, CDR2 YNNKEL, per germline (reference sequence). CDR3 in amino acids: CASSQGGTYEQYF. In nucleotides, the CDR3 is TGTGCCAGCAGCCAAGGAGGAACCTACGAGCAGTACTTC.

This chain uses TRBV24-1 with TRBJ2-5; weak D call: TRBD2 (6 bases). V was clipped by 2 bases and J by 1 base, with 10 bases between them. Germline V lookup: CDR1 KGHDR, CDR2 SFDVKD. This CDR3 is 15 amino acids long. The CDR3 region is CATSDSRDFQETQYF. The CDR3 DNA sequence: TGTGCCACCAGTGATTCTCGGGACTTCCAAGAGACCCAGTACTTC.

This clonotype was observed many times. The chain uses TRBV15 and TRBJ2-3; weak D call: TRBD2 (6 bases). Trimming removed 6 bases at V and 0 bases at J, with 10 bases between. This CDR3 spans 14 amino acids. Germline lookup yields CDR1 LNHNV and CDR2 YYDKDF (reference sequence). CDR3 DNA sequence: TGTGCCACCAGTCAGCGGGTTAGCACAGATACGCAGTATTTT. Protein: CATSQRVSTDTQYF.

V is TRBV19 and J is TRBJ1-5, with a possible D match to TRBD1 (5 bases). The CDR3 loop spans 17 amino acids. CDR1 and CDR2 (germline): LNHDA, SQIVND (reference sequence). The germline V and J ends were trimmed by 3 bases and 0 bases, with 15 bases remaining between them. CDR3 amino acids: CASSMFRAELSNQPQHF. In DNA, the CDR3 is TGTGCCAGTAGTATGTTCAGGGCAGAACTTAGCAATCAGCCCCAGCATTTT.

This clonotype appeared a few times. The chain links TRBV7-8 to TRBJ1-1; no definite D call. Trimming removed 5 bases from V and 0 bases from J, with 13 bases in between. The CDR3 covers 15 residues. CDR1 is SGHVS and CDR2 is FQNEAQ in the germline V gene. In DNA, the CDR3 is TGTGCCAGCAGCCTCAATAGCAACTTGAACACTGAAGCTTTCTTT. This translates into CASSLNSNLNTEAFF.

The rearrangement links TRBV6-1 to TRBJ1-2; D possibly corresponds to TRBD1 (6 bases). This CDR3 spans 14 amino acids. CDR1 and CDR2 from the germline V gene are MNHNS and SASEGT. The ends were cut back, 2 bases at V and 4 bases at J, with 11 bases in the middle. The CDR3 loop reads CASSETDRSYGYTF. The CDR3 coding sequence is TGTGCCAGCAGTGAAACGGACAGATCCTATGGCTACACCTTC.

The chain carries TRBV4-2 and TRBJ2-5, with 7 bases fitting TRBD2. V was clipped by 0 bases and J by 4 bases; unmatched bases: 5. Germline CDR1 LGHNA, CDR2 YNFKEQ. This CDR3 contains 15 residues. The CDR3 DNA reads TGTGCCAGCAGCCAAGAGGGGGGGTGGGGAGAGACCCAGTACTTC. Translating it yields CASSQEGGWGETQYF.

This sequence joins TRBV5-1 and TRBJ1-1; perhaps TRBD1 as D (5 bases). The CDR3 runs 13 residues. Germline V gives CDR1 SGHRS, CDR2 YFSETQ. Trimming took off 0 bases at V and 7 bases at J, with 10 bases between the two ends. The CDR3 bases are TGCGCCAGCAGCTTGGTGGGGGAAGGTGAAGCTTTCTTT. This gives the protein CASSLVGEGEAFF.

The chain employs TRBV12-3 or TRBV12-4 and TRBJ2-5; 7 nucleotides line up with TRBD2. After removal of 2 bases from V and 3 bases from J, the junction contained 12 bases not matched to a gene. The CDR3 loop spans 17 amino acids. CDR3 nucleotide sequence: TGTGCCAGCAGTTTACCCTTCTTGGCGGGAGAGGAAGAGACCCAGTACTTC. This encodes CASSLPFLAGEEETQYF.

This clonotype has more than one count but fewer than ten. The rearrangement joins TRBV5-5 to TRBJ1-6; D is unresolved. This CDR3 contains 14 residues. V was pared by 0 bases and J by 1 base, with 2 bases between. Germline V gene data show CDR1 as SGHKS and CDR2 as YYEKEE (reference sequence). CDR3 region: CASSLASYNSPLHF. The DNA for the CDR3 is TGTGCCAGCAGCTTGGCGTCCTATAATTCACCCCTCCACTTT.

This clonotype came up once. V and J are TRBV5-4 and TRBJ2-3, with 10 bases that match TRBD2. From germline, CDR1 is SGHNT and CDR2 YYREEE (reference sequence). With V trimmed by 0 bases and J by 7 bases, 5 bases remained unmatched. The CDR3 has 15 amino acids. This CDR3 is CASSLASGGTYTQYF. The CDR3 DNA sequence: TGTGCCAGCAGCTTGGCTAGCGGGGGAACATATACGCAGTATTTT. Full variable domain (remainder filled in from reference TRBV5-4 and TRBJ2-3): ETGVTQSPTHLIKTRGQQVTLRCSSQSGHNTVSWYQQALGQGPQFIFQYYREEENGRGNFPPRFSGLQFPNYSSELNVNALELDDSALYLCASSLASGGTYTQYFGPGTRLTVL.

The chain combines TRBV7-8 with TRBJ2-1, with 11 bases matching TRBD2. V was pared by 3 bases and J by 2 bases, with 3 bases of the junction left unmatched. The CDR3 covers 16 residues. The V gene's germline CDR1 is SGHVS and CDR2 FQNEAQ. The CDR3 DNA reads TGTGCCAGCAGCTTGTTACTAGCGGGGGCCTACAATGAGCAGTTCTTC. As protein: CASSLLLAGAYNEQFF.

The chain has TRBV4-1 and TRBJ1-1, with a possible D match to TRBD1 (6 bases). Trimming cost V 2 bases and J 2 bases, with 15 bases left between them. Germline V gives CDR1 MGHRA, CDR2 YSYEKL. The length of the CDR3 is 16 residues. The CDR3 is CASSQLVGGRNTEAFF. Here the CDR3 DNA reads TGCGCCAGCAGCCAACTAGTAGGGGGGAGAAACACTGAAGCTTTCTTT.

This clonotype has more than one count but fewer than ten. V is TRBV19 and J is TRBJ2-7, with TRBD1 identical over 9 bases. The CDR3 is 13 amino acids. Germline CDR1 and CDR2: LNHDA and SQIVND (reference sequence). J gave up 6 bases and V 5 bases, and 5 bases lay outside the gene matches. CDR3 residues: CASSADRGSEQYF. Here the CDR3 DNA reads TGTGCCAGTAGTGCGGACAGGGGATCCGAGCAGTACTTC.

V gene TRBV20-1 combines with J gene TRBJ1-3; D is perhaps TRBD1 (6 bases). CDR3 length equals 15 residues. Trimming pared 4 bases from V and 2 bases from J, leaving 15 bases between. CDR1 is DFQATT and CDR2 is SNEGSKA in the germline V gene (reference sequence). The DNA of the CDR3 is TGCAGTGCTAACCCTGCCAGGGGCACTGGAAACACCATATATTTT. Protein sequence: CSANPARGTGNTIYF.

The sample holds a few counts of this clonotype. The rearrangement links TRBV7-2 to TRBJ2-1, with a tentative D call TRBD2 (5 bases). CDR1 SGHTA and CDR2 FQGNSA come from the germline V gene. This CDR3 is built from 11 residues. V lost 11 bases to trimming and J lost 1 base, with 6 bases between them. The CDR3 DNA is TGTGCCGGGGAGTCCTACAATGAGCAGTTCTTC. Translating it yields CAGESYNEQFF.

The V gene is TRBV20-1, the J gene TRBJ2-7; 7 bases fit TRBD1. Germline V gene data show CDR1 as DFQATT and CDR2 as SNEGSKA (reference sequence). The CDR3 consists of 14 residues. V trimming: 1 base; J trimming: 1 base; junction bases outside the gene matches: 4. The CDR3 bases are TGCAGTGCTAGAGTACAGGGGAGATCCTACGAGCAGTACTTC. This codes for CSARVQGRSYEQYF.

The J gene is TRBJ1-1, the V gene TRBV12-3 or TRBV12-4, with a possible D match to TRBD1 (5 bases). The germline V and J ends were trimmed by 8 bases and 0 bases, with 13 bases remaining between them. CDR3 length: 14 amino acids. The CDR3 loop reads CASAPTAMNTEAFF. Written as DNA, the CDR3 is TGTGCCAGCGCACCGACAGCCATGAACACTGAAGCTTTCTTT.